The source of this TCR beta chain is a study of T cells after yellow fever vaccination. Study background: In the case of low-cell-number fractions, SMART-Seq v4 Ultra Low Input was used for preparation. General observations from the study: Booster samples showed a return of most primary-vaccination clones (roughly 95% CD4, about 88% CD8). Abundant contaminating clonotypes from the bulk population could appear in FACS-sorted repertoires.

Only a few counts were recorded for this clonotype. Its antigen is undetermined. TCRdb independently ran MiXCR on the 5' RACE reads; one entry per CDR3 protein. The sample carries 300,000 to 400,000 distinct CDR3 sequences, about 9.5% recorded once. This sample comprised PBMCs, obtained on the day of the first yellow fever vaccination. The source of this sequence is a man younger than 30 who received the YFV17D yellow fever vaccine.

The CDR3 sequence: CASSVHPYVGNEQFF. The CDR3 DNA sequence: TGTGCCAGCAGCGTCCATCCCTATGTCGGAAATGAGCAGTTCTTC. The chain has TRBV9 and TRBJ2-1, with D hard to call. V shed 2 bases and J shed 7 bases, with 16 bases lying between them. This CDR3 contains 15 residues. The V gene's germline CDR1 is SGDLS and CDR2 YYNGEE.